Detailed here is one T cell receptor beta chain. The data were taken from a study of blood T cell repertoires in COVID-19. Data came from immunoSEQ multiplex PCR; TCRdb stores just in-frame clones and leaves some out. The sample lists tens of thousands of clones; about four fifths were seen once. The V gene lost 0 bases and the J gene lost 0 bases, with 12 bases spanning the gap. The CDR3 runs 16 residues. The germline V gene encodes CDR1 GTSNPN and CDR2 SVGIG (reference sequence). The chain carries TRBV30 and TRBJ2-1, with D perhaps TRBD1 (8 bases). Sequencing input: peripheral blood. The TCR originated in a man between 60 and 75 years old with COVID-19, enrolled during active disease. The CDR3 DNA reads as TGTGCCTGGAGTGTACAGGGGGACTACTCCTACAATGAGCAGTTCTTC. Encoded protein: CAWSVQGDYSYNEQFF.